The source of this TCR beta chain is a study of blood T cell repertoires in COVID-19. In the study overall: The United States, Italy and Spain supplied acute and convalescent COVID-19 samples. Sources were T cells, B-cell-depleted T cells, or PBMCs; the material itself was cDNA or gDNA.

The V and J ends lost 6 bases and 8 bases, in that order; junction bases with no gene match: 7. Germline-derived CDR1 and CDR2 are MDHEN and SYDVKM. The CDR3 is made up of 13 amino acids. Seattle enrolled patients during active infection and tracked them longitudinally. Source study methods: Amplified reference gene primers provided the basis for estimating nucleated cell counts. This table comes from immunoSEQ multiplex PCR, and its TCRdb copy is limited to in-frame clones, with some not included. V, J and clone size are taken as reported in that table, and D and trimming were inferred from the DNA itself. The table records 100,000 to 150,000 clones, about 92% of them present only once.

This sequence joins TRBV28 and TRBJ1-3; TRBD1 matches 7 bases. The sequenced sample was peripheral blood. The TCR originated in a man between 60 and 70 years old with COVID-19, enrolled during active disease. The CDR3 region has the DNA TGTGCCAGCAGAATCAGGGGGATTGACACCATATATTTT. Amino acid sequence: CASRIRGIDTIYF.